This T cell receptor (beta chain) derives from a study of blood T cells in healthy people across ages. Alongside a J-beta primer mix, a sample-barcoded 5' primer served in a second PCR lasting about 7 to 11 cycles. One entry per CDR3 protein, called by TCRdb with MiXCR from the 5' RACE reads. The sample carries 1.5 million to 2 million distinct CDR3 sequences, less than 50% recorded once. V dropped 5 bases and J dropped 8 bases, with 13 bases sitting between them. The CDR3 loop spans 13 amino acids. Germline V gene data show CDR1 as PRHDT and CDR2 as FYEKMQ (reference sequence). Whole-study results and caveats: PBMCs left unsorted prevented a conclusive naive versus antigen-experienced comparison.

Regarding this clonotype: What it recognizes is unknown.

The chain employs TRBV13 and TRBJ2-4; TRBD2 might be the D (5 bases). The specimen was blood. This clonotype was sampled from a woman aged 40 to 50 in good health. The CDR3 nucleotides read TGTGCCAGCAGCACCGAAGGCGGGCACATTCAGTACTTC. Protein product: CASSTEGGHIQYF.